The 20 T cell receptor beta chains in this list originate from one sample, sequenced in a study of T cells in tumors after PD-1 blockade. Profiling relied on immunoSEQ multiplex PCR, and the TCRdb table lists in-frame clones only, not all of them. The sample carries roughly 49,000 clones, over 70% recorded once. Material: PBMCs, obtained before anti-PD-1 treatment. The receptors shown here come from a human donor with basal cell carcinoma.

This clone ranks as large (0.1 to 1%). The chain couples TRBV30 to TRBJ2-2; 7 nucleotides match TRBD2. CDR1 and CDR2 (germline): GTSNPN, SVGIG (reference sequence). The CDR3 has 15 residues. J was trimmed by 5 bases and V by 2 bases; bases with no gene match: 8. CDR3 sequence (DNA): TGTGCCTGGAGTATGGCGGGGGTTCAGACCGGGGAGCTGTTTTTT. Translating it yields CAWSMAGVQTGELFF.

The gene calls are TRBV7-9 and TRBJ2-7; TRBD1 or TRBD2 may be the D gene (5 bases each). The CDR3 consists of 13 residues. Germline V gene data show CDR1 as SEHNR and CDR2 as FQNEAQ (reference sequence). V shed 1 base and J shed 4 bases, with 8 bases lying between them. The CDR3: CASSLGGEYEQYF. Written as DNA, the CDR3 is TGTGCCAGCAGCTTAGGAGGGGAATACGAGCAGTACTTC.

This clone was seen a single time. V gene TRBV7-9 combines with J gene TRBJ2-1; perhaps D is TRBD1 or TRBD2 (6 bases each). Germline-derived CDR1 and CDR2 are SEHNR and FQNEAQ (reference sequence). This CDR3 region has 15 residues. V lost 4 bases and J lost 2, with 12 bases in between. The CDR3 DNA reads TGTGCCAGCAGCTCGAAGGGGGGTCCCTACAATGAGCAGTTCTTC. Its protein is CASSSKGGPYNEQFF.

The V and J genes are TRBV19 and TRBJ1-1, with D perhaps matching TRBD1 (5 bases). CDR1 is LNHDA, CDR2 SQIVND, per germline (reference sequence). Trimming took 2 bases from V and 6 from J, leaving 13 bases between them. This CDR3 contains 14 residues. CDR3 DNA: TGTGCCAGTAGTATACAGGGTCTCATCGCTGAAGCTTTCTTT. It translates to CASSIQGLIAEAFF.

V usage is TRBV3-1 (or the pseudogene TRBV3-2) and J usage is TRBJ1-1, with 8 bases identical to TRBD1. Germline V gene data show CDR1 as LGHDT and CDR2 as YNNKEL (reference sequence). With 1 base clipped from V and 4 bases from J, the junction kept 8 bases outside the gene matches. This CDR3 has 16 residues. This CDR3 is CASSQAGTGFSTEAFF. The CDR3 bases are TGTGCCAGCAGCCAAGCCGGGACAGGTTTTAGCACTGAAGCTTTCTTT.

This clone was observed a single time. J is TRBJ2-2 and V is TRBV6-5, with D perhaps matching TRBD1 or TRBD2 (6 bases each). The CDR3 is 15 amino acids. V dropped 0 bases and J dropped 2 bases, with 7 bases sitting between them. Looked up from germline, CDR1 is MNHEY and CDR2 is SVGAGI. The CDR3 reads CASSYSGGNTGELFF. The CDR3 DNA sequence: TGTGCCAGCAGTTACTCCGGGGGCAACACCGGGGAGCTGTTTTTT.

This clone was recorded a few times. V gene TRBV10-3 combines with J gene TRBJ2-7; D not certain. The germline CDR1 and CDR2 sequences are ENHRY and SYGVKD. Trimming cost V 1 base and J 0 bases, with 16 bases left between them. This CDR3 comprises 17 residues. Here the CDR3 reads CAISELETRRSSYEQYF. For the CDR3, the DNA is TGTGCCATCAGTGAGTTGGAAACACGAAGGAGCTCCTACGAGCAGTACTTC.

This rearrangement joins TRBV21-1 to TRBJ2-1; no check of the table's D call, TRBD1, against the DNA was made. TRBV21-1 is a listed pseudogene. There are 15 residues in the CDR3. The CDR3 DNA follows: TGTGCCAGCAGCTCCGAGGGGGACAGGGCTCATGAGCAGTTCTTC. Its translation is CASSSEGDRAHEQFF.

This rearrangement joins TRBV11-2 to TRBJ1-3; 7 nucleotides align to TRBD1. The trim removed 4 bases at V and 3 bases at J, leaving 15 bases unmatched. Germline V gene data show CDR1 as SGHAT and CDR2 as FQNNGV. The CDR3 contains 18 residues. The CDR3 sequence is CASSSPQGQSLGGNTIYF. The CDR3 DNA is TGTGCCAGCAGCTCCCCCCAGGGACAGAGTTTAGGTGGAAACACCATATATTTT.

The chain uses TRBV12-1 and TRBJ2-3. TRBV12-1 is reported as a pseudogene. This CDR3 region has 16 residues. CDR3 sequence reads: CASSLLRPLSGDTQYF. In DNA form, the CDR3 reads TGTGCCAGCAGCCTTCTTAGACCCCTATCCGGAGATACGCAGTATTTT.

DNA for the CDR3: TGTGCCAGCAGCTTGGAGGCCGGCCAGACCTATGGCTACACCTTC. This translates into CASSLEAGQTYGYTF. The chain uses TRBV5-6 and TRBJ1-2; D is unclear. Germline V lookup: CDR1 SGHDT, CDR2 YYEEEE. V was clipped by 0 bases and J by 4 bases, with 13 bases between them. This CDR3 is built from 15 residues. Using reference TRBV5-6 and TRBJ1-2 for the parts outside the CDR3, the full variable domain is DAGVTQSPTHLIKTRGQQVTLRCSPKSGHDTVSWYQQALGQGPQFIFQYYEEEERQRGNFPDRFSGHQFPNYSSELNVNALLLGDSALYLCASSLEAGQTYGYTFGSGTRLTVV.

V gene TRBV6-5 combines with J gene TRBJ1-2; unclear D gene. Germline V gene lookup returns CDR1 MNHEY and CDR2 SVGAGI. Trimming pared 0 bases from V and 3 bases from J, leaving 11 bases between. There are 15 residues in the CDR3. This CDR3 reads CASSYSSAAYYGYTF. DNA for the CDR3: TGTGCCAGCAGTTACTCCTCGGCAGCCTACTATGGCTACACCTTC.

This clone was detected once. For the CDR3, the DNA is TGTGCCACCAGCGGCGAAACACTACGGTCTGAAGCTTTCTTT. Amino acid sequence: CATSGETLRSEAFF. The chain is built from TRBV15 and TRBJ1-1; D is undetermined. Germline CDR1 reads LNHNV; CDR2 reads YYDKDF (reference sequence). The CDR3 loop spans 14 amino acids. Trimming stripped 5 bases from V and 6 bases from J, with 16 bases between.

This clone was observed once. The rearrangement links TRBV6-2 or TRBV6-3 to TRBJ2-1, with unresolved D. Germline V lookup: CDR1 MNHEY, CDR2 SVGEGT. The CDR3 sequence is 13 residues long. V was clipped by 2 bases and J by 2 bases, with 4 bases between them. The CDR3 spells CASSYRAYNEQFF. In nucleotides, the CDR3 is TGTGCCAGCAGTTACAGGGCCTACAATGAGCAGTTCTTC.

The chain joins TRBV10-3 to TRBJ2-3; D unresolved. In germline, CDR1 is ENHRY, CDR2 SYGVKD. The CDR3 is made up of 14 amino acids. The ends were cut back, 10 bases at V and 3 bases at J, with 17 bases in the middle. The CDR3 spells CATTGRETTDTQYF. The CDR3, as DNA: TGTGCCACTACTGGACGCGAGACGACAGATACGCAGTATTTT.

CDR3 in DNA: TGTGCCAGCAGCCAAGATCAGGGAGACTATGGCTACACCTTC. It translates to CASSQDQGDYGYTF. The V and J genes are TRBV4-2 and TRBJ1-2; TRBD1 might be the D (5 bases). The CDR3 runs to 14 residues. Germline lookup yields CDR1 LGHNA and CDR2 YNFKEQ. V was trimmed by 0 bases and J by 3 bases, leaving 8 bases between them.

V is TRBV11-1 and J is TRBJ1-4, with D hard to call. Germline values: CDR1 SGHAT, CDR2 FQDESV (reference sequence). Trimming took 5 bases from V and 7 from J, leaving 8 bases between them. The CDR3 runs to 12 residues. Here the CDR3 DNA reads TGTGCCAGCAGCCACAGCGGTGAAAAACTGTTTTTT. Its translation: CASSHSGEKLFF.

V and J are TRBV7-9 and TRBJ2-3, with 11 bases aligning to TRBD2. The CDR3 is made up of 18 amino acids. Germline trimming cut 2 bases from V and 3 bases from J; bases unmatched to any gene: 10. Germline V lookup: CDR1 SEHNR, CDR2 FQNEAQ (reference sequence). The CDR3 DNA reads TGTGCCAGCAGCTTACCATTCCGACTAGCGGGGTTTACAGATACGCAGTATTTT. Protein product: CASSLPFRLAGFTDTQYF.

CDR3 in DNA: TGTGCCACCAGTGACCCCACGCTAGGTCCCTACGAGCAGTACTTC. Its translation is CATSDPTLGPYEQYF. The rearrangement links TRBV24-1 to TRBJ2-7; D gene ambiguous. Germline CDR1 is KGHDR and CDR2 is SFDVKD. The germline V and J ends were trimmed by 4 bases and 2 bases, with 14 bases remaining between them. CDR3 length: 15 residues.

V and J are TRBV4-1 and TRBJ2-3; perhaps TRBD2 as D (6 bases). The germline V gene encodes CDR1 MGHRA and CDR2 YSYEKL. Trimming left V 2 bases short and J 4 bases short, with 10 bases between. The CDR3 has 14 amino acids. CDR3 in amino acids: CASSQWTNSDTQYF. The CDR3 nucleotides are TGCGCCAGCAGCCAATGGACTAATTCAGATACGCAGTATTTT.